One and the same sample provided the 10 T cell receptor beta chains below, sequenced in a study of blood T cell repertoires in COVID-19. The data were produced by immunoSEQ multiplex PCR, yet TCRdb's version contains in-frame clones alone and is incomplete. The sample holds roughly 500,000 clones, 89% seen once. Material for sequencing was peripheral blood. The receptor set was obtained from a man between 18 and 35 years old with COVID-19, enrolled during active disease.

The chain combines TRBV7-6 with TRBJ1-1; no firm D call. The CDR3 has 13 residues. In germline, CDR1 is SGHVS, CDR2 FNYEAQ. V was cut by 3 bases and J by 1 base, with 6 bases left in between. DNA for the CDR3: TGTGCCAGCAGCTTCCGGGGGAACACTGAAGCTTTCTTT. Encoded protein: CASSFRGNTEAFF.

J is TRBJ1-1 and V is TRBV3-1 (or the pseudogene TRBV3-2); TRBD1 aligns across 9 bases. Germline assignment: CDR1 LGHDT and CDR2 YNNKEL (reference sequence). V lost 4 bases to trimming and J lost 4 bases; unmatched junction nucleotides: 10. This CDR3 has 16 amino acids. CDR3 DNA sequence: TGTGCCAGCAGCCGTTGGACAGGGGATTTGACCACTGAAGCTTTCTTT. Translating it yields CASSRWTGDLTTEAFF.

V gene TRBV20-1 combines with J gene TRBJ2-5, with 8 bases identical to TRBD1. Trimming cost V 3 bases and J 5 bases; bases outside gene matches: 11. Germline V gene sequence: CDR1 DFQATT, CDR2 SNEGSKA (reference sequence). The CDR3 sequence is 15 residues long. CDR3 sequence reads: CSASSFGSGGETQYF. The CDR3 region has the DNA TGCAGTGCTAGTTCATTCGGGTCAGGGGGCGAGACCCAGTACTTC.

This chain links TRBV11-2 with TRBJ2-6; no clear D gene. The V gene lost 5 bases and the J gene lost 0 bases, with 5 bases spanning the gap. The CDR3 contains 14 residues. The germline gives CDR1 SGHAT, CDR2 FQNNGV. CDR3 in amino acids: CASSILSGANVLTF. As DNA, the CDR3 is TGTGCCAGCAGCATTCTCTCTGGGGCCAACGTCCTGACTTTC. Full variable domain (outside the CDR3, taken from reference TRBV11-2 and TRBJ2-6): EAGVAQSPRYKIIEKRQSVAFWCNPISGHATLYWYQQILGQGPKLLIQFQNNGVVDDSQLPKDRFSAERLKGVDSTLKIQPAKLEDSAVYLCASSILSGANVLTFGAGSRLTVL.

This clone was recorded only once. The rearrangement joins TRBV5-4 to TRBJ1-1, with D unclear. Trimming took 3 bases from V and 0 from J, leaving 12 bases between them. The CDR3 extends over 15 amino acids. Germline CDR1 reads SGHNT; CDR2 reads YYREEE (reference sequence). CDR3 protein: CASSSTGLMNTEAFF. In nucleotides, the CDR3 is TGTGCCAGCAGCTCGACGGGTCTCATGAACACTGAAGCTTTCTTT.

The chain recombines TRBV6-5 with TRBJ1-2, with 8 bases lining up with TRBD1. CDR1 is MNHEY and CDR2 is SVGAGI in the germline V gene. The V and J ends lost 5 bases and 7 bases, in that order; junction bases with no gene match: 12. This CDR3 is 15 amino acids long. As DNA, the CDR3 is TGTGCCAGCAGTCAGCGGCAGACAGGGGATCGTGGCTACACCTTC. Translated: CASSQRQTGDRGYTF.

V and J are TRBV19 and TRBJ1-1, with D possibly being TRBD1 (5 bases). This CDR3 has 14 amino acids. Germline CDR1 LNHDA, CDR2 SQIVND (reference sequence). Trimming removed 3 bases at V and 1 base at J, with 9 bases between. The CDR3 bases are TGTGCCAGTAGTATTAAGGGGCCGAACACTGAAGCTTTCTTT. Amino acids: CASSIKGPNTEAFF.

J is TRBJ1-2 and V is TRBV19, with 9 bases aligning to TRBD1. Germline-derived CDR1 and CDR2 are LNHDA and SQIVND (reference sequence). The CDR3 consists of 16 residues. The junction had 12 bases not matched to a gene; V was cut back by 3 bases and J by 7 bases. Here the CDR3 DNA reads TGTGCCAGTAGTATTTTCCACCGGGACAGGGTCTCTGGCTACACCTTC. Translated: CASSIFHRDRVSGYTF.

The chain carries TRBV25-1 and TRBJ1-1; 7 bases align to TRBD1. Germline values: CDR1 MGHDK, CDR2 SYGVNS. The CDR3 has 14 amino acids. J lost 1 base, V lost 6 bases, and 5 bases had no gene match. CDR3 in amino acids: CASSKDRPNTEAFF. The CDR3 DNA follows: TGTGCCAGCAGCAAGGACAGGCCGAACACTGAAGCTTTCTTT.

CDR3 in amino acids: CASSLGQTQPQHF. The CDR3 region has the DNA TGTGCCAGCAGCTTGGGACAGACTCAGCCCCAGCATTTT. The chain links TRBV5-6 to TRBJ1-5; D might be TRBD1 (5 bases). The V end lost 0 bases, the J end lost 6 bases, and 7 bases lay between the germline ends. There are 13 residues in the CDR3. Germline CDR1 SGHDT, CDR2 YYEEEE.